The 3 T cell receptor beta chains below all came from one sample that was sequenced in a study of a mutant IDH1 vaccine in newly diagnosed glioma. Their antigen targets remain unknown. Only in-frame clones appear in the TCRdb table, and some are missing; sequencing was by immunoSEQ multiplex PCR. Of some 60,000 clones listed, more than 75% are singletons. The time point denotes: week 23, last vaccination. With topical imiquimod, each dose of the vaccine consisted of 300 ug of mutant IDH1 20-mer peptide. The specimen comprised PBMCs, sampled from a glioma patient whose treatment included an IDH1 peptide vaccine. These TCRs come from a man aged 40-49 years with glioma.

CDR3 loop: CASSKGETGIEAFF. The DNA for the CDR3 is TGTGCCAGCAGCAAAGGGGAGACAGGGATTGAAGCTTTCTTT. The chain has TRBV21-1 and TRBJ1-1; TRBD1 is the table's D call and was not checked against the DNA. TRBV21-1 is a pseudogene segment. The CDR3 has 14 residues.

A few counts support this clone. This chain uses TRBV27 with TRBJ2-5; TRBD2 aligns across 7 bases. This CDR3 is 13 amino acids long. From germline, CDR1 is MNHEY and CDR2 SMNVEV (reference sequence). V dropped 5 bases and J dropped 5; count of bases not matched to a gene: 5. The CDR3 here is CASSPLGRETQYF. CDR3 in DNA: TGTGCCAGCAGTCCACTCGGGAGGGAGACCCAGTACTTC.

The chain has TRBV7-8 and TRBJ2-7; TRBD2 agrees at 11 bases. This CDR3 is built from 17 residues. The junction had 15 bases not matched to a gene; V was cut back by 6 bases and J by 5 bases. From germline, CDR1 is SGHVS and CDR2 FQNEAQ. The CDR3 DNA sequence: TGTGCCAGCAGACCTGGAGTGACTAGCGGGATTGGCGACGAGCAGTACTTC. It is translated as CASRPGVTSGIGDEQYF.